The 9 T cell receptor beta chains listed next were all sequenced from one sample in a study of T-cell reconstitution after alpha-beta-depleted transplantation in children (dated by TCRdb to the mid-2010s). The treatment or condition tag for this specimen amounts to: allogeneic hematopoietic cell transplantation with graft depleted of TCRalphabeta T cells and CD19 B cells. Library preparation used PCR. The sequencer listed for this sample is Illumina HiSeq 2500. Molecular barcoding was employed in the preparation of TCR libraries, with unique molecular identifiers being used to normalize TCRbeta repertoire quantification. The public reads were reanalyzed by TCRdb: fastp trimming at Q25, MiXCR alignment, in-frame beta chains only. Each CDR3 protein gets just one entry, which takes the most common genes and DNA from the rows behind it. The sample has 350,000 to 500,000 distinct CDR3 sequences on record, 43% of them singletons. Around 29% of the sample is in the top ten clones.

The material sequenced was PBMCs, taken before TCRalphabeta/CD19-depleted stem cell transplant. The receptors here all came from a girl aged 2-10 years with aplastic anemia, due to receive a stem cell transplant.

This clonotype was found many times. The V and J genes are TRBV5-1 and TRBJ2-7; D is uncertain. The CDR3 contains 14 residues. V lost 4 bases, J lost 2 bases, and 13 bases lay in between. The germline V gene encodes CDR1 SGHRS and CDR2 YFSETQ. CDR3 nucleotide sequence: TGCGCCAGCAGCGAAGGCACGGTGACCTACGAGCAGTACTTC. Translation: CASSEGTVTYEQYF.

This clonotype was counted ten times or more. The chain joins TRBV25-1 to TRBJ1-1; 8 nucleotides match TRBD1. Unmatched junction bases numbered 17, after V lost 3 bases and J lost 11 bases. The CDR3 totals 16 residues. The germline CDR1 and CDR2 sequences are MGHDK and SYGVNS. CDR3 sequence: CASSDIGQGGSKAAFF. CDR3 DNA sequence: TGTGCCAGCAGTGATATCGGACAGGGCGGTTCAAAGGCGGCTTTCTTT.

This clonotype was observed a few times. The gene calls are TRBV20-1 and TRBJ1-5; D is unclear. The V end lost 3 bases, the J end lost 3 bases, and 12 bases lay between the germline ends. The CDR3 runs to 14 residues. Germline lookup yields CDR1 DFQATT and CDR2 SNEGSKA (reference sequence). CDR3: CSASSSQHNQPQHF. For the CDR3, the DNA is TGCAGTGCTAGTTCATCGCAGCACAATCAGCCCCAGCATTTT.

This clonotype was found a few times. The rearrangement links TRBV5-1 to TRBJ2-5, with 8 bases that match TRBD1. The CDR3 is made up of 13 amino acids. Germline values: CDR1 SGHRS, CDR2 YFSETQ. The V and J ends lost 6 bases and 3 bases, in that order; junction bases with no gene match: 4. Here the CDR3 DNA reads TGCGCCAGCAATTTGGGACAGGAAGAGACCCAGTACTTC. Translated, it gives CASNLGQEETQYF.

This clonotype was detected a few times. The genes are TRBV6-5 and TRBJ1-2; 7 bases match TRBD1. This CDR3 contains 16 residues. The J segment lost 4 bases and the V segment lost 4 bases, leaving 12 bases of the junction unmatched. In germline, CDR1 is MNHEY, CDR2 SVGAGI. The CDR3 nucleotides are TGTGCCAGCAGTTCGTCGACAGGGAGTGACAGCTATGGCTACACCTTC. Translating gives CASSSSTGSDSYGYTF.

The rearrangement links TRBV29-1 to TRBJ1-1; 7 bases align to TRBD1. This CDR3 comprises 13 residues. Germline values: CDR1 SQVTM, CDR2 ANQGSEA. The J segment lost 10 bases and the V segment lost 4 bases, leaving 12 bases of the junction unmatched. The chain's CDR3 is CSVAWGQKDPAFF. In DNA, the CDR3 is TGCAGCGTTGCGTGGGGACAGAAAGATCCAGCTTTCTTT.

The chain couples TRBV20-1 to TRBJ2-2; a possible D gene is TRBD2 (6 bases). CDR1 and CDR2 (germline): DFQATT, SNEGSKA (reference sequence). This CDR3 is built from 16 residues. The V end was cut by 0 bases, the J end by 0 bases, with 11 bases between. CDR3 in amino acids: CSARDGRRANTGELFF. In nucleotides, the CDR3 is TGCAGTGCTAGAGATGGGAGGCGAGCGAACACCGGGGAGCTGTTTTTT.

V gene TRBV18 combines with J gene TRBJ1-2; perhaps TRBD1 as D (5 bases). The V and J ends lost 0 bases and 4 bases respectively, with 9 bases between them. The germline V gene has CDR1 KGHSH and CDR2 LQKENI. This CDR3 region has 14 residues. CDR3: CASSPPGTVYGYTF. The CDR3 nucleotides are TGTGCCAGCTCACCACCCGGGACGGTCTATGGCTACACCTTC.

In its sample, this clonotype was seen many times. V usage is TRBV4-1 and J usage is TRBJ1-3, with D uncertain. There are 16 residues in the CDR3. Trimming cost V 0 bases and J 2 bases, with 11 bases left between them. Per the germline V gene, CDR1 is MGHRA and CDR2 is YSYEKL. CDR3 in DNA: TGCGCCAGCAGCCAAGACAACTACGGGACTGGAAACACCATATATTTT. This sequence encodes CASSQDNYGTGNTIYF.